This T cell receptor beta chain was retrieved from a study of CD8+CD57+ T cells in acquired aplastic anemia. Findings and limits, study-wide: Patients and healthy controls showed no significant CD8+ Simpson's diversity difference.

This clonotype was seen a few times. Its antigen is unknown. Genomic DNA served as template for TCR beta VDJ and CDR3 profiling. From the reads, TCRdb called clonotypes with MiXCR, one entry per CDR3 protein. The sample lists approximately 190,000 distinct CDR3 sequences; 48% were seen once. The germline V and J ends were trimmed by 5 bases and 2 bases, with 15 bases remaining between them. Germline loops: CDR1 LNHDA, CDR2 SQIVND (reference sequence). The CDR3 runs to 15 residues. Flow cytometry had shown expanded CD8+CD57+ cells in the patients chosen for sequencing. V is TRBV19 and J is TRBJ1-1; D may be TRBD1 (5 bases). Sequenced input: sorted CD4+, CD8+, or CD8+CD57+ T cells (not recorded which) from PBMCs. This receptor was identified in a human donor with aplastic anemia. For the CDR3, the DNA is TGTGCCAGTAGTCCCCCGGGACTGACTAACACTGAAGCTTTCTTT. This codes for CASSPPGLTNTEAFF.